This TCR beta chain is drawn from a study of blood T cell repertoires in COVID-19. Turning to the study itself: Both acute and convalescent COVID-19 samples were obtained from the United States, Italy and Spain. T cells, B-cell-depleted T cells, or PBMCs provided the cDNA or gDNA that served as material.

TCRdb's table, derived via immunoSEQ multiplex PCR, lists solely in-frame clones and lacks some. Among 60,000 to 90,000 clones, 73% were seen once, and the ten largest hold roughly 23%. Germline CDR1 is MNHNS and CDR2 is SASEGT. The ends were cut back, 3 bases at V and 7 bases at J, with 10 bases in the middle. The CDR3 has 14 residues. The material sequenced was peripheral blood. The sequence was collected from a man aged 55-75 years with acute or convalescent COVID-19. The chain is built from TRBV6-1 and TRBJ1-6; D is ambiguous. The CDR3 spells CASSDRSGNSPLHF. CDR3 DNA sequence: TGTGCCAGCAGTGATCGATCGGGGAATTCACCCCTCCACTTT.